This entry concerns a single T cell receptor (beta chain). Since a much larger clone is just one base distant, this may be a read error. The data originate from a study of metastatic and nonmetastatic thyroid tumors. TCRdb re-called the PCR reads with MiXCR. This sample carries some 39,000 clones, about 15% of them seen once, and the ten largest clones take around 22%. Each patient went into thyroid surgery without having received any treatment. This CDR3 spans 15 amino acids. Germline V CDR1 and CDR2: LGHNA, YNFKEQ. This clonotype was sampled from a female donor with papillary thyroid cancer or a benign thyroid nodule (not recorded which). Some clones in this sample may be carry-over from other donors' samples. Specimen: blood. The chain couples TRBV4-2 to TRBJ2-7; D remains ambiguous. The chain's CDR3 is CASSQDQTEFYEQHF. In DNA, the CDR3 is TGTGCCAGCAGCCAAGATCAAACGGAATTCTACGAGCAGCACTTC.